The clone carrying this T cell receptor beta chain was detected once. This record belongs to a study of blood T cell repertoires in COVID-19. Study-level background: Sites in the United States, Italy and Spain provided acute and convalescent COVID-19 samples.

Assay: immunoSEQ multiplex PCR; the TCRdb copy retains only in-frame clones and omits some. The sample carries roughly 190,000 clones, 75% to 85% recorded once. Seattle-derived patients entered the study during active infection and were followed longitudinally. The clonotype comes from a woman aged 40 to 55 with COVID-19, enrolled during active disease. The sequenced material came from peripheral blood.

DNA of the CDR3: TGTGCCAGCAGCCGCACCGGAATGGGGCAAAATGAGCAGTTCTTC. Protein sequence: CASSRTGMGQNEQFF. The chain employs TRBV5-4 and TRBJ2-1, with a weak D call TRBD1 (5 bases). The CDR3 consists of 15 residues. The germline CDR1 and CDR2 sequences are SGHNT and YYREEE (reference sequence). V was cut by 4 bases and J by 7 bases, with 18 bases left in between.